Listed here are 10 T cell receptor beta chains from one sample, sequenced in a study of T cell responses to AZD1222 COVID-19 vaccine. The repertoire was sequenced with immunoSEQ multiplex PCR; TCRdb's copy has only in-frame clones and lacks some. The data hold 100,000 to 150,000 clones, with approximately 90% observed a single time. The sample in question was peripheral blood, obtained on day 0 of AZD1222 vaccination. The receptors originated from an adult in good health.

The chain links TRBV5-4 to TRBJ1-1; 7 bases line up with TRBD1. Trimming cost V 3 bases and J 7 bases; bases outside gene matches: 6. Germline V gene sequence: CDR1 SGHNT, CDR2 YYREEE (reference sequence). This CDR3 comprises 13 residues. As DNA, the CDR3 is TGTGCCAGCAGCTCGAGGACAGGTTTTGAAGCTTTCTTT. As protein: CASSSRTGFEAFF.

This chain uses TRBV6-2 or TRBV6-3 with TRBJ1-2; no reliable D call. V was clipped by 6 bases and J by 7 bases, with 6 bases between them. Germline loops: CDR1 MNHEY, CDR2 SVGEGT. The CDR3 is 10 residues long. This CDR3 is CASSPPGYTF. The CDR3 DNA reads TGTGCCAGCAGCCCGCCTGGCTACACCTTC.

The rearrangement uses TRBV5-1 and TRBJ1-1; D unclear. This CDR3 has 13 amino acids. Germline CDR1 and CDR2: SGHRS and YFSETQ. V was trimmed by 2 bases and J by 1 base, leaving 6 bases between them. CDR3 DNA sequence: TGCGCCAGCAGCTTCTCGGGGAACACTGAAGCTTTCTTT. This sequence encodes CASSFSGNTEAFF.

The chain couples TRBV28 to TRBJ2-2; 12 nucleotides match TRBD2. V dropped 8 bases and J dropped 4; count of bases not matched to a gene: 5. The CDR3 runs to 15 residues. Germline V gene lookup returns CDR1 MDHEN and CDR2 SYDVKM. CDR3 in DNA: TGTGCCAGCTCTAGCGGGGGGGCCCCCACCGGGGAGCTGTTTTTT. Its protein is CASSSGGAPTGELFF.

The chain is built from TRBV3-1 (or the pseudogene TRBV3-2) and TRBJ2-5; the match to TRBD2 covers 8 bases. CDR3 length: 15 residues. Trimming took 3 bases from V and 2 from J; bases not matched to a gene: 5. Germline CDR1 is LGHDT and CDR2 is YNNKEL (reference sequence). DNA for the CDR3: TGTGCCAGCAGCCAGGTCCTAGCGGGTCAAGAGACCCAGTACTTC. It encodes CASSQVLAGQETQYF.

This clone was counted at least ten times. V is TRBV4-1 and J is TRBJ2-7; 8 bases match TRBD1. V lost 3 bases and J lost 2; bases outside the gene matches: 15. The CDR3 consists of 18 residues. Germline CDR1 is MGHRA and CDR2 is YSYEKL. CDR3 in DNA: TGCGCCAGCAGCCAGAGCGATTTTATCGGGACAGGTACCTACGAGCAGTACTTC. This translates into CASSQSDFIGTGTYEQYF.

The chain links TRBV12-3 or TRBV12-4 to TRBJ2-7; D not resolved. V shed 5 bases and J shed 5 bases, with 10 bases lying between them. The CDR3 consists of 12 residues. The CDR3 protein is CASSRTPHEQYF. The CDR3 DNA reads as TGTGCCAGCAGTCGAACTCCCCACGAGCAGTACTTC.

J is TRBJ2-3 and V is TRBV21-1. TRBV21-1 is shown as a pseudogene. The CDR3 has 14 amino acids. The CDR3 region has the DNA TGTGCCAGCAGGGCAAGACACTACACAGATACGCAGTATTTT. Translation: CASRARHYTDTQYF.

The chain has TRBV7-8 and TRBJ2-5, with D possibly being TRBD2 (6 bases). Germline loops: CDR1 SGHVS, CDR2 FQNEAQ. V lost 5 bases and J lost 1, with 11 bases in between. The CDR3 has 14 residues. CDR3 nucleotide sequence: TGTGCCAGCAGCGGGTTGACTAGCCAAGAGACCCAGTACTTC. Its translation: CASSGLTSQETQYF.

This clone has a handful of counts. V is TRBV5-4 and J is TRBJ1-4; D not certain. Germline V gene sequence: CDR1 SGHNT, CDR2 YYREEE (reference sequence). Trimming stripped 4 bases from V and 4 bases from J, with 11 bases between. The CDR3 sequence is 14 residues long. DNA for the CDR3: TGTGCCAGCAGCGCGGCAATCCGTAATGAAAAACTGTTTTTT. Protein product: CASSAAIRNEKLFF.